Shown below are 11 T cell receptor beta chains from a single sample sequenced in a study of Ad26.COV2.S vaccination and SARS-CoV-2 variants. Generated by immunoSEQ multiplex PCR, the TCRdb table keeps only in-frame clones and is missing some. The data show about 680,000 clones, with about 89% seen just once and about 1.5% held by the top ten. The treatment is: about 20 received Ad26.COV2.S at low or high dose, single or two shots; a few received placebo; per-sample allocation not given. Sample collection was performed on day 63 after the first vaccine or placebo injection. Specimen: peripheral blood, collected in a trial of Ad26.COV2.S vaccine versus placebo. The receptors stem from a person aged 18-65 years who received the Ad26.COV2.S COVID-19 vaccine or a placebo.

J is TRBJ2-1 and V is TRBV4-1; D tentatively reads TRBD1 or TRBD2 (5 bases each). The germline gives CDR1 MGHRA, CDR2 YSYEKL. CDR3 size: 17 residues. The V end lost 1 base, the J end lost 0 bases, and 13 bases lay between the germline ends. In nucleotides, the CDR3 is TGCGCCAGCAGCCAAGGCCATGCAGGGACCTCCTACAATGAGCAGTTCTTC. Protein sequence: CASSQGHAGTSYNEQFF.

This CDR3 reads CASSYGLAGVYEQYF. The CDR3 DNA is TGTGCCAGCAGTTATGGGCTAGCGGGAGTATACGAGCAGTACTTC. The gene calls are TRBV6-6 and TRBJ2-7, with 10 bases that match TRBD2. J gave up 4 bases and V 3 bases, and 6 bases lay outside the gene matches. Germline assignment: CDR1 MNHNY and CDR2 SVGAGI (reference sequence). The length of the CDR3 is 15 residues.

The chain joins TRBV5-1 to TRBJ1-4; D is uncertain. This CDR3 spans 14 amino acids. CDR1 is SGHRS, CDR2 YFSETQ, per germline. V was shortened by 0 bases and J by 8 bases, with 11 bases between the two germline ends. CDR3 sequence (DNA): TGCGCCAGCAGCTTGGGAGGAGTAAGCGAAAAACTGTTTTTT. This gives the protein CASSLGGVSEKLFF.

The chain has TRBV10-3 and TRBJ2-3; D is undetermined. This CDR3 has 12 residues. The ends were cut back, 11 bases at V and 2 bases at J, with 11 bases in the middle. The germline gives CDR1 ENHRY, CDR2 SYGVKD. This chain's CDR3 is CALKDDTDTQYF. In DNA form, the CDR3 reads TGTGCCCTAAAGGACGACACAGATACGCAGTATTTT.

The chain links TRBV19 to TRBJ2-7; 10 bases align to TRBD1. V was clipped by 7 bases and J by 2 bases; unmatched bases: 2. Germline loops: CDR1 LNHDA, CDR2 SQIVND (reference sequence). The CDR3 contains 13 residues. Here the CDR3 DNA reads TGTGCCAGTATGGGACAGGGGACCTACGAGCAGTACTTC. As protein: CASMGQGTYEQYF.

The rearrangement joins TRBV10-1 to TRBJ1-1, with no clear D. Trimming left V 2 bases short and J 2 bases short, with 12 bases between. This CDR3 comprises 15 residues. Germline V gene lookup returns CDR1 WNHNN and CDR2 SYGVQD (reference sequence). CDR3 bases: TGCGCCAGCAGTGAGAGGACGGGCTCTAACACTGAAGCTTTCTTT. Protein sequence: CASSERTGSNTEAFF.

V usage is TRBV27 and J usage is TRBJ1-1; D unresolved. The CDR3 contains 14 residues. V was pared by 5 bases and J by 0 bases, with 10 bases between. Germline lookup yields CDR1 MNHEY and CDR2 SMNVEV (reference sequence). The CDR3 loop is CASSKIGMNTEAFF. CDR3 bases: TGTGCCAGCAGTAAGATCGGCATGAACACTGAAGCTTTCTTT.

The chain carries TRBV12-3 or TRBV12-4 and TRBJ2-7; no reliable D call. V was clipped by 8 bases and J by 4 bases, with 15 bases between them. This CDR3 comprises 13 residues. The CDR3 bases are TGTGCCAGCGCCAATATGTTAGGGTACGAGCAGTACTTC. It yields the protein CASANMLGYEQYF.

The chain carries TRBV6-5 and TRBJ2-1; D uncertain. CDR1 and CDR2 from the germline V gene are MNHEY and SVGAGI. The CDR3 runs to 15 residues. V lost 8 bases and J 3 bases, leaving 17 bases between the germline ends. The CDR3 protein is CASGLESYYYNEQFF. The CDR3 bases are TGTGCCAGCGGCCTGGAATCCTACTACTACAATGAGCAGTTCTTC.

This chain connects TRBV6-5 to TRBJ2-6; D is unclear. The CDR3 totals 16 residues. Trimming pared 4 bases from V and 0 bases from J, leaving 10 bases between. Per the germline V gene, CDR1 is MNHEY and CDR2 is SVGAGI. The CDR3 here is CASSSEYPSGANVLTF. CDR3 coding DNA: TGTGCCAGCAGTTCTGAGTACCCCTCTGGGGCCAACGTCCTGACTTTC.

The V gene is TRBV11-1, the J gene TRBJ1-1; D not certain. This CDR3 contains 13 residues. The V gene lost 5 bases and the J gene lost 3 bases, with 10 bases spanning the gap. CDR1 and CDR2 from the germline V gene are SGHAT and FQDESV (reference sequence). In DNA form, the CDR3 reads TGTGCCAGCAGCCAGCGGGCCGACACTGAAGCTTTCTTT. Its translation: CASSQRADTEAFF.